Sequencing of this TCR beta chain was carried out in a study of OX40 agonist ivuxolimab in advanced cancers. Overall study: Patients in dose escalation had liver, melanoma, kidney or head and neck cancers. A partial response was reached by three patients: one with hepatocellular carcinoma and two with cutaneous melanoma. Points from the study as a whole: On average, CD8+ T cells had more expanded clones than CD4+.

Only in-frame clones appear in the TCRdb table, and some are missing; sequencing was by immunoSEQ multiplex PCR. The sample records some 73,000 clones, around 90% being singletons. This clone was seen a handful of times. Its cognate antigen is unknown. Germline V gives CDR1 SGHRS, CDR2 YFSETQ. CDR3 length: 11 residues. V lost 2 bases, J lost 6 bases, and 2 bases lay in between. V gene TRBV5-1 combines with J gene TRBJ2-2, with D uncertain. Sequences were derived from CD4+ or CD8+ T cells sorted from blood, sampled in a trial of the OX40 agonist ivuxolimab. The sequence derives from an adult with an advanced solid tumor such as melanoma, head and neck, liver or kidney cancer. The CDR3 protein is CASSFAGELFF. CDR3 in DNA: TGCGCCAGCAGCTTCGCCGGGGAGCTGTTTTTT.